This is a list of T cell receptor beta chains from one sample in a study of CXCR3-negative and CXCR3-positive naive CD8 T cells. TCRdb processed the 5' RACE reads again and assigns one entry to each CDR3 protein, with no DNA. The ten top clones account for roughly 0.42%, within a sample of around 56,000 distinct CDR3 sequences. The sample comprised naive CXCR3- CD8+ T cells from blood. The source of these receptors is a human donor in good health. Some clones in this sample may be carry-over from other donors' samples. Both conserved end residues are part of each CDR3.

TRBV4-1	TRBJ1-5	CASSQGTEWGNQPQHF
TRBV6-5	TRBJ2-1	CASSSGGRYNEQFF
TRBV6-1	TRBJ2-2	CASSVRFGELFF
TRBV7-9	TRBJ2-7	CASSNTAGTSGPSYEQYF
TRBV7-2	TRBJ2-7	CASSLVPGVMSYEQYF
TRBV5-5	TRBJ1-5	CASSLPRDDSNQPQHF
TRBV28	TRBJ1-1	CASSLTWGYGVTEAFF
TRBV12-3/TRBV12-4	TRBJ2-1	CASSLGEGYNEQFF
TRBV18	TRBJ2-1	CASSPTGVISYNEQFF
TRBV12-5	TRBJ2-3	CASGVNMGTDTQYF
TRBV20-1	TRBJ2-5	CSAREPTGRETQYF
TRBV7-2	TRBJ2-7	CASSLAETPSSYEQYF
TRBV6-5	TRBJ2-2	CASFPWGHRPDNTGELFF
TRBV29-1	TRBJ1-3	CSVTSGASGNTIYF
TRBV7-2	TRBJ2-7	CASSPTGSLTYEQYF
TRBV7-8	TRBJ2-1	CASSSGLASVNEQFF
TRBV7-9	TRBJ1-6	CASSLGWDTPDF
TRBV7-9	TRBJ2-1	CASSLDRGSAYNEQFF
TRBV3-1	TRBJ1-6	CASSHPGDSPLHF
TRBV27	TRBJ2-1	CASSLPGNEQFF
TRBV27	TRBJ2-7	CASREGVWREQYF
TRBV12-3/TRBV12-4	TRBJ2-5	CASSSRQGETQYF
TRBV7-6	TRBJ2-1	CASSFGLGPPYNEQFF
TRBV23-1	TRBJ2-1	CASSPPTGQIYNEQFF
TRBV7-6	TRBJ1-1	CASSLEQGAIGLPEAFF
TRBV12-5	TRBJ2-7	CASGSHFSDGDYEQYF
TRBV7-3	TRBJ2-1	CASSLRSPGGPYNEQFF
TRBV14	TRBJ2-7	CASSQSGGSSYEQYF
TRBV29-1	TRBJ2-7	CSVEDVDEQYF
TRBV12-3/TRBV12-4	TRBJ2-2	CASSTPPGTPSRELFF
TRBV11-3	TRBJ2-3	CASSRGTVDTDTQYF
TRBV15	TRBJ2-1	CATRQGGYNEQFF
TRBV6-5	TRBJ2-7	CASSPRGVSYEQYF
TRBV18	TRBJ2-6	CASSPPGTDFPSGANVLTF
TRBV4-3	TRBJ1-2	CASSQDGVRDSDGYTF
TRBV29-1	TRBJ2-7	CSVGIWADPQDEQYF
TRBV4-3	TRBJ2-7	CASSQDRPGSYEQYF
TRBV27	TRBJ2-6	CASSPSPSGANVLTF
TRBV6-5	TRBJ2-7	CASSYPSGTGLYEQYF
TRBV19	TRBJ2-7	CASSKGQGAYEQYF
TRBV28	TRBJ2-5	CASTLGTGGTETQYF
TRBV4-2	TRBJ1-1	CASSQEFRDLNTEAFF
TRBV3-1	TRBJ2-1	CASSQKNRVLHNEQFF
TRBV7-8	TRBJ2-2	CASSSHPPGAGGLTGELFF
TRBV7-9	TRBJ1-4	CASSFPGPTDEKLFF
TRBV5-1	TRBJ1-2	CASSPLTIFPGQGFSYGYTF
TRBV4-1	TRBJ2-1	CASSQDGGSLDNEQFF
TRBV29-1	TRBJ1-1	CSVEDGQGGEAFF
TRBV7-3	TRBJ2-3	CASSPYPGAITDTQYF
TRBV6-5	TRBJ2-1	CASIQGGLVVSFF
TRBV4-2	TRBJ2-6	CASSQALWDSFSGANVLTF
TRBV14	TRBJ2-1	CASSHFKSSYNEQFF